The source of this T cell receptor beta chain is a study of blood T cells in healthy people across ages. V was clipped by 7 bases and J by 3 bases, with 12 bases between them. The CDR3 length is 13 residues. A sample-barcoded 5' primer and a J-beta primer mix were used in a second PCR of roughly 7 to 12 cycles. TCRdb called the 5' RACE reads again in MiXCR, with one record for every CDR3 protein. The table lists 1.2 million to 1.5 million distinct CDR3 sequences, approximately 38% of them singletons. This sequence originates from a woman aged 18-30 years in good health. Sequencing was carried out using blood. V is TRBV12-3 or TRBV12-4 and J is TRBJ1-2; D is unclear. The chain's CDR3 is CASTTLAYYGYTF. Here the CDR3 DNA reads TGTGCCAGCACCACCTTAGCGTACTATGGCTACACCTTC.